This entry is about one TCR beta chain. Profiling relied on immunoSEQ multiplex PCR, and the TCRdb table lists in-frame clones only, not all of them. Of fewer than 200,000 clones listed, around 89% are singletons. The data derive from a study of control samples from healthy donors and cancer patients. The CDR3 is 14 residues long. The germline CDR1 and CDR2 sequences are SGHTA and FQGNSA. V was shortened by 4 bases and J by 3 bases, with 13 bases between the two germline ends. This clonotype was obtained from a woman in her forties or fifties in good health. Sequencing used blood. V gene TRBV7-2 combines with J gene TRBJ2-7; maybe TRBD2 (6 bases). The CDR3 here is CASSSAGRDYEQYF. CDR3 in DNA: TGTGCCAGCAGCTCCGCGGGACGAGACTACGAGCAGTACTTC. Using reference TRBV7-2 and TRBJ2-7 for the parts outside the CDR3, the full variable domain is GAGVSQSPSNKVTEKGKDVELRCDPISGHTALYWYRQSLGQGLEFLIYFQGNSAPDKSGLPSDRFSAERTGGSVSTLTIQRTQQEDSAVYLCASSSAGRDYEQYFGPGTRLTVT.